This T cell receptor (beta chain) was sequenced in a study of control samples from healthy donors and cancer patients. V shed 6 bases and J 8 bases; nucleotides not matched to a gene: 12. CDR1 is MNHEY, CDR2 SMNVEV, per germline (reference sequence). The CDR3 has 15 residues. Sequenced by immunoSEQ multiplex PCR; TCRdb stores in-frame clones only, minus some. The sample holds 94,000 or so clones; about four fifths are singletons and the top ten take under 50%. The rearrangement joins TRBV27 to TRBJ2-4; 8 bases map to TRBD1. The clonotype was recovered from a man aged 65 to 79 with lung cancer. Sequencing used PBMCs. The CDR3 sequence is CASSYLGKQGDIQYF. As DNA, the CDR3 is TGTGCCAGCAGCTATTTAGGAAAACAGGGGGACATTCAGTACTTC.